This entry lists 16 T cell receptor beta chains sequenced from one sample in a study of shared clonotypes between healthy human individuals (dated by TCRdb to 2018 to 2021). To prepare the library, the immunoSEQ multiplex PCR assay was applied. TCRdb stores this immuneACCESS table with in-frame sequences only. Part of the clones is absent; in the studies checked, under half of the shortfall reflects unresolved V genes, and no reason is known for the rest. The sample table records 2,500,000 or so clones; about 90% of these occur just once. The ten largest clones add up to around 0.35% of the sample. Specimen: naive CD4+ T cells from PBMCs. Sample cell subset or site, as interpreted from the label and publication: CD45RA+ positively selected. These receptors originate from a young man in good health. Some clones in this sample may be carry-over from other donors' samples.

The rearrangement uses TRBV28 and TRBJ2-2; 7 nucleotides match TRBD1. V dropped 6 bases and J dropped 3; count of bases not matched to a gene: 16. The germline V gene has CDR1 MDHEN and CDR2 SYDVKM. CDR3 length: 18 amino acids. The CDR3 region is CASRFSFRRQGYTGELFF. As DNA, the CDR3 is TGTGCCAGCAGATTCTCGTTCCGGAGACAGGGTTACACCGGGGAGCTGTTTTTT.

Turning to this clone: Other DNA sequences in this sample translate to the same CDR3. The chain is built from TRBV19 and TRBJ2-3; 7 nucleotides match TRBD2. This CDR3 is 15 amino acids long. V was clipped by 3 bases and J by 0 bases; unmatched bases: 3. Germline CDR1 and CDR2: LNHDA and SQIVND (reference sequence). CDR3 in amino acids: CASSIGSGSTDTQYF. CDR3 nucleotides: TGTGCCAGTAGTATTGGTAGCGGGAGCACAGATACGCAGTATTTT.

This chain joins TRBV7-2 and TRBJ2-1, with D possibly matching TRBD2 (6 bases). V lost 5 bases and J 6 bases, leaving 11 bases between the germline ends. The CDR3 length is 13 residues. Germline assignment: CDR1 SGHTA and CDR2 FQGNSA. CDR3 nucleotides: TGTGCCAGCAGCCGCAGACTAGTCAATGAGCAGTTCTTC. It codes for CASSRRLVNEQFF. Together with reference TRBV7-2 and TRBJ2-1, the CDR3 gives the full variable domain: GAGVSQSPSNKVTEKGKDVELRCDPISGHTALYWYRQSLGQGLEFLIYFQGNSAPDKSGLPSDRFSAERTGGSVSTLTIQRTQQEDSAVYLCASSRRLVNEQFFGPGTRLTVL.

The gene calls are TRBV7-2 and TRBJ2-4, with 8 bases identical to TRBD2. The V gene's germline CDR1 is SGHTA and CDR2 FQGNSA. V shed 5 bases, J shed 3 bases, and the junction held 12 bases outside the gene matches. The CDR3 has 17 amino acids. CDR3 sequence reads: CASSTSGPKWGKNIQYF. The CDR3 DNA reads TGTGCCAGCAGCACTAGCGGACCCAAGTGGGGCAAAAACATTCAGTACTTC.

The genes are TRBV6-5 and TRBJ2-2; no firm D call. The CDR3 is 15 amino acids. Trimming took 5 bases from V and 6 from J, leaving 16 bases between them. Per germline, CDR1 MNHEY and CDR2 SVGAGI. The CDR3 sequence is CASSALWADAGELFF. DNA of the CDR3: TGTGCCAGCAGTGCCCTTTGGGCCGATGCCGGGGAGCTGTTTTTT.

The chain combines TRBV28 with TRBJ1-4, with a weak D call TRBD1 (6 bases). The CDR3 consists of 16 residues. Per germline, CDR1 MDHEN and CDR2 SYDVKM. The V and J ends lost 5 bases and 8 bases respectively, with 21 bases between them. The CDR3 loop is CASSTNLQGRREKLFF. The CDR3 DNA reads as TGTGCCAGCAGTACAAATCTACAGGGACGTAGAGAAAAACTGTTTTTT. The full variable domain, rest sourced from reference TRBV28 and TRBJ1-4, is DVKVTQSSRYLVKRTGEKVFLECVQDMDHENMFWYRQDPGLGLRLIYFSYDVKMKEKGDIPEGYSVSREKKERFSLILESASTNQTSMYLCASSTNLQGRREKLFFGSGTQLSVL.

V and J are TRBV19 and TRBJ2-5, with D unclear. The CDR3 is 13 amino acids. V was trimmed by 4 bases and J by 5 bases, leaving 11 bases between them. Germline assignment: CDR1 LNHDA and CDR2 SQIVND (reference sequence). CDR3 coding DNA: TGTGCCAGTAGTACCTACAGTGCCGAGACCCAGTACTTC. Protein product: CASSTYSAETQYF.

The chain is built from TRBV6-5 and TRBJ2-7; 9 bases are shared with TRBD2. This CDR3 is built from 16 residues. Trimming at V came to 0 bases and at J to 6 bases, leaving 9 bases not matched to a gene. In germline, CDR1 is MNHEY, CDR2 SVGAGI. The DNA of the CDR3 is TGTGCCAGCAGTTACTCCTTTAGCGGGAGACGGAGCGAGCAGTACTTC. Amino acid sequence: CASSYSFSGRRSEQYF.

The chain employs TRBV6-1 and TRBJ2-7, with TRBD1 as a possible D gene (5 bases). This CDR3 contains 13 residues. Germline V gene data show CDR1 as MNHNS and CDR2 as SASEGT. The ends were cut back, 7 bases at V and 3 bases at J, with 13 bases in the middle. This CDR3 is CASNGQLHYEQYF. CDR3 DNA sequence: TGTGCCAGCAACGGACAATTGCACTACGAGCAGTACTTC.

This rearrangement joins TRBV10-3 to TRBJ1-5; possible D gene TRBD1, 5 bases. V was shortened by 6 bases and J by 6 bases, with 12 bases between the two germline ends. Germline V CDR1 and CDR2: ENHRY, SYGVKD. There are 13 residues in the CDR3. Written as DNA, the CDR3 is TGTGCCATCAGGGGGGAGGGCGGTCAGCCCCAGCATTTT. It yields the protein CAIRGEGGQPQHF.

The chain combines TRBV18 with TRBJ1-1, with a possible D match to TRBD1 (6 bases). Germline loops: CDR1 KGHSH, CDR2 LQKENI. V was trimmed by 6 bases and J by 1 base, leaving 12 bases between them. The CDR3 has 14 residues. The CDR3 region is CASSRTAGNTEAFF. The CDR3 coding sequence is TGTGCCAGCTCCAGGACAGCGGGGAACACTGAAGCTTTCTTT. Full variable domain (outside the CDR3, taken from reference TRBV18 and TRBJ1-1): NAGVMQNPRHLVRRRGQEARLRCSPMKGHSHVYWYRQLPEEGLKFMVYLQKENIIDESGMPKERFSAEFPKEGPSILRIQQVVRGDSAAYFCASSRTAGNTEAFFGQGTRLTVV.

The J gene is TRBJ1-3, the V gene TRBV28, with D possibly TRBD1 on 6 matching bases. There are 13 residues in the CDR3. V gave up 7 bases and J gave up 7 bases, with 14 bases separating them. Germline V gives CDR1 MDHEN, CDR2 SYDVKM. The CDR3 DNA follows: TGTGCCAGCATTTGGGCGAGGGGGAACACCATATATTTT. It codes for CASIWARGNTIYF.

This chain joins TRBV6-1 and TRBJ2-7; D is possibly TRBD1 or TRBD2 (5 bases each). Germline V gene lookup returns CDR1 MNHNS and CDR2 SASEGT. This CDR3 has 15 residues. Trimming removed 7 bases from V and 0 bases from J, with 16 bases in between. The CDR3 DNA is TGTGCCAGCATCCCCGGGACGGCAGCCTCCTACGAGCAGTACTTC. Protein sequence: CASIPGTAASYEQYF.

This chain connects TRBV10-3 to TRBJ2-3; 12 bases are a match to TRBD2. The CDR3 sequence is 13 residues long. Germline values: CDR1 ENHRY, CDR2 SYGVKD. Losses at the gene ends were 6 bases for V and 9 bases for J; bases not matched to a gene: 4. CDR3 DNA: TGTGCCATCAGGACTAGCGGGAGCGAGACGCAGTATTTT. Translation: CAIRTSGSETQYF.

This clone was counted once. The chain uses TRBV10-1 and TRBJ2-3; 8 nucleotides agree with TRBD1. This CDR3 spans 14 amino acids. Germline assignment: CDR1 WNHNN and CDR2 SYGVQD (reference sequence). Germline trimming cut 5 bases from V and 3 bases from J; bases unmatched to any gene: 4. The CDR3 loop is CASSRTGRTDTQYF. DNA of the CDR3: TGCGCCAGCAGTAGGACAGGGAGGACAGATACGCAGTATTTT.

This chain joins TRBV9 and TRBJ1-2; D not resolved. V lost 0 bases, J lost 1 base, and 4 bases lay in between. The CDR3 is 13 residues long. Looked up from germline, CDR1 is SGDLS and CDR2 is YYNGEE. CDR3: CASSVAHNYGYTF. The CDR3 DNA reads as TGTGCCAGCAGCGTAGCGCATAACTATGGCTACACCTTC.